Shown below are 19 T cell receptor beta chains from a single sample sequenced in a study of PD-L1 blockade in urothelial cancer. The repertoire was sequenced with immunoSEQ multiplex PCR; TCRdb's copy has only in-frame clones and lacks some. This sample has about 20,000 clones, with about 86% found just once. This specimen consisted of PBMCs, obtained around atezolizumab (anti-PD-L1) treatment. These receptors originate from a man aged 45-65 years with urothelial cancer.

The J gene is TRBJ1-6, the V gene TRBV5-6; D remains ambiguous. The CDR3 length is 16 residues. V lost 2 bases, J lost 1 base, and 10 bases lay in between. CDR1 is SGHDT and CDR2 is YYEEEE in the germline V gene. CDR3 DNA: TGTGCCAGCAGCTTCAGGTCGACGTCCTATAATTCACCCCTCCACTTT. Its translation: CASSFRSTSYNSPLHF.

The chain has TRBV10-1 and TRBJ2-7; a possible D gene is TRBD2 (6 bases). The CDR3 loop spans 15 amino acids. V lost 3 bases to trimming and J lost 4 bases, with 16 bases between them. Germline CDR1 reads WNHNN; CDR2 reads SYGVQD (reference sequence). This CDR3 reads CASSDGGIGPYEQYF. In DNA form, the CDR3 reads TGCGCCAGCAGTGACGGGGGTATCGGGCCATACGAGCAGTACTTC.

The V and J genes are TRBV7-8 and TRBJ2-1; 8 bases align to TRBD2. Unmatched junction bases numbered 7, after V lost 5 bases and J lost 4 bases. The CDR3 has 15 amino acids. CDR1 and CDR2 (germline): SGHVS, FQNEAQ. The CDR3, as DNA: TGTGCCAGCAGCGAGATTAGCGGGGATTACAATGAGCAGTTCTTC. This gives the protein CASSEISGDYNEQFF.

The CDR3 region is CASSPSGFTGELFF. The CDR3 coding sequence is TGTGCCAGCTCACCGAGCGGGTTCACCGGGGAGCTGTTTTTT. This chain joins TRBV18 and TRBJ2-2; D may be TRBD2 (6 bases). CDR1 KGHSH and CDR2 LQKENI come from the germline V gene. The CDR3 runs to 14 residues. The V end was cut by 3 bases, the J end by 4 bases, with 9 bases between.

V usage is TRBV5-1 and J usage is TRBJ1-6; 7 bases match TRBD1. The germline gives CDR1 SGHRS, CDR2 YFSETQ. V dropped 5 bases and J dropped 1; count of bases not matched to a gene: 21. The CDR3 loop spans 21 amino acids. CDR3 bases: TGCGCCAGCAGACCACACTGGACAGGAGTGCCTGGGGGGTCCTATAATTCACCCCTCCACTTT. Translated: CASRPHWTGVPGGSYNSPLHF.

The V gene is TRBV7-2, the J gene TRBJ2-7; a weak D match, TRBD2 (6 bases). Germline lookup yields CDR1 SGHTA and CDR2 FQGNSA. The CDR3 consists of 19 residues. V lost 2 bases and J 2 bases, leaving 25 bases between the germline ends. The CDR3 sequence: CASSLWAGRRPTLTYEQYF. The CDR3, as DNA: TGTGCCAGCAGCTTATGGGCGGGACGTCGCCCAACCCTTACCTACGAGCAGTACTTC.

The V and J genes are TRBV11-2 and TRBJ2-1; 11 nucleotides match TRBD2. Losses at the gene ends were 2 bases for V and 8 bases for J; bases not matched to a gene: 11. Germline V gene lookup returns CDR1 SGHAT and CDR2 FQNNGV. The CDR3 is made up of 17 amino acids. CDR3 in DNA: TGTGCCAGCAGCTTAAGCCTACTTAGCGGGGGGGCCCATGAGCAGTTCTTC. Translating it yields CASSLSLLSGGAHEQFF.

This clone was counted a few times. The chain carries TRBV7-8 and TRBJ1-1; D is perhaps TRBD1 (5 bases). This CDR3 region has 12 residues. V lost 5 bases, J lost 6 bases, and 10 bases lay in between. Germline V gene sequence: CDR1 SGHVS, CDR2 FQNEAQ. The CDR3 coding sequence is TGTGCCAGCAGCCTGACGGGGGCTGAAGCTTTCTTT. It is translated as CASSLTGAEAFF.

The rearrangement links TRBV6-1 to TRBJ1-5; 11 bases line up with TRBD1. Losses at the gene ends were 4 bases for V and 6 bases for J; bases not matched to a gene: 2. The CDR3 contains 14 residues. CDR1 is MNHNS and CDR2 is SASEGT in the germline V gene. As DNA, the CDR3 is TGTGCCAGCAGTGCCGGGACAGGGGGTCAGCCCCAGCATTTT. Amino acids: CASSAGTGGQPQHF.

The chain couples TRBV6-1 to TRBJ1-5; 7 bases are a match to TRBD1. The V gene end was trimmed by 6 bases and the J gene end by 2 bases; junction bases not matched to a gene: 4. CDR1 and CDR2 (germline): MNHNS, SASEGT. The CDR3 runs 14 residues. This CDR3 reads CASSHRGGNQPQHF. DNA of the CDR3: TGTGCCAGCAGCCACAGGGGAGGCAATCAGCCCCAGCATTTT.

This chain uses TRBV7-2 with TRBJ2-7; 11 bases agree with TRBD2. CDR1 and CDR2 (germline): SGHTA, FQGNSA. V trimming: 0 bases; J trimming: 2 bases; junction bases outside the gene matches: 0. CDR3 size: 15 residues. Here the CDR3 reads CASSLATSGTYEQYF. In nucleotides, the CDR3 is TGTGCCAGCAGCTTAGCGACTAGCGGGACCTACGAGCAGTACTTC.

The J gene is TRBJ2-5, the V gene TRBV5-5; D perhaps matches TRBD2 (5 bases). The ends were cut back, 4 bases at V and 2 bases at J, with 12 bases in the middle. Germline CDR1 SGHKS, CDR2 YYEKEE (reference sequence). The CDR3 totals 14 residues. CDR3 coding DNA: TGTGCCAGCAGCCTCCAGGACTTACAAGAGACCCAGTACTTC. Encoded protein: CASSLQDLQETQYF.

V usage is TRBV15 and J usage is TRBJ1-2, with 7 bases identical to TRBD1. The CDR3 has 14 residues. Trimming cost V 1 base and J 4 bases; bases outside gene matches: 3. CDR1 and CDR2 from the germline V gene are LNHNV and YYDKDF (reference sequence). CDR3 DNA: TGTGCCACCAGCAGAGGGACAGGCCCCTATGGCTACACCTTC. It codes for CATSRGTGPYGYTF.

The chain couples TRBV27 to TRBJ1-1; TRBD1 matches 8 bases. After removal of 9 bases from V and 5 bases from J, the junction contained 8 bases not matched to a gene. This CDR3 contains 13 residues. Germline loops: CDR1 MNHEY, CDR2 SMNVEV (reference sequence). CDR3 protein: CASQDRARTEAFF. The CDR3 coding sequence is TGTGCCAGTCAGGACAGGGCGAGAACTGAAGCTTTCTTT.

V gene TRBV6-4 combines with J gene TRBJ2-2; TRBD2 aligns across 13 bases. This CDR3 comprises 16 residues. Germline V lookup: CDR1 MRHNA, CDR2 SNTAGT. Losses at the gene ends were 6 bases for V and 2 bases for J; bases not matched to a gene: 3. In DNA form, the CDR3 reads TGTGCCAGCAGCAGACTAGCGGGGGGAAACACCGGGGAGCTGTTTTTT. Protein product: CASSRLAGGNTGELFF.

V usage is TRBV6-6 and J usage is TRBJ2-1; 13 bases line up with TRBD2. Trimming cost V 0 bases and J 8 bases; bases outside gene matches: 4. The CDR3 consists of 16 residues. From germline, CDR1 is MNHNY and CDR2 SVGAGI (reference sequence). In DNA, the CDR3 is TGTGCCAGCAGTTACTCGAGCACTAGCGGGGGGGATGAGCAGTTCTTC. It yields the protein CASSYSSTSGGDEQFF.

V usage is TRBV11-2 and J usage is TRBJ2-1; TRBD2 matches at 7 bases. The CDR3 runs 16 residues. Per the germline V gene, CDR1 is SGHAT and CDR2 is FQNNGV. Trimming at V came to 1 base and at J to 8 bases, leaving 11 bases not matched to a gene. The CDR3 nucleotides are TGTGCCAGCAGCTTAGGAGGGAGGGCCTCGGGAGATGAGCAGTTCTTC. This encodes CASSLGGRASGDEQFF.

The count of this clone is one. This rearrangement joins TRBV19 to TRBJ1-2; the match to TRBD1 covers 9 bases. V was clipped by 9 bases and J by 8 bases; unmatched bases: 10. From germline, CDR1 is LNHDA and CDR2 SQIVND (reference sequence). The CDR3 is 13 amino acids. CDR3 region: CASKTGGFEGYTF. CDR3 nucleotide sequence: TGTGCCAGCAAGACAGGGGGATTTGAGGGCTACACCTTC.

This clone was picked up a small number of times. J is TRBJ2-1 and V is TRBV19, with 9 bases fitting TRBD2. V was pared by 3 bases and J by 10 bases, with 10 bases of the junction left unmatched. CDR3 length equals 15 residues. Germline V CDR1 and CDR2: LNHDA, SQIVND (reference sequence). The DNA of the CDR3 is TGTGCCAGTAGTATTCTGGGCGGGGGGGCCTACGAGCAGTTCTTC. It specifies CASSILGGGAYEQFF. Based on the CDR3 plus reference TRBV19 and TRBJ2-1, the full variable domain is DGGITQSPKYLFRKEGQNVTLSCEQNLNHDAMYWYRQDPGQGLRLIYYSQIVNDFQKGDIAEGYSVSREKKESFPLTVTSAQKNPTAFYLCASSILGGGAYEQFFGPGTRLTVL.